A selection of T cell receptor beta chains follows, all from one sample in a study of CD8+ T cells in alopecia areata. Using immunoSEQ multiplex PCR, the repertoire was profiled, and TCRdb retains in-frame clones only, with some absent. Among 150,000 or so clones listed, around 58% were seen once. The input for sequencing was CD4+ T cells sorted from blood, taken at approximately week 60, from a patient treated with tofacitinib. The receptors shown here come from a human donor with alopecia areata. The CDR3 runs from the conserved cysteine through the conserved F or W. A D gene is named only where the DNA matches it firmly. The listing skips clone size in some rows; elsewhere it reads once, few, many or a size class.

D: NA
size: once
J: TRBJ2-3
V: TRBV29-1
DNA: TGCAGCGTTCTAAGGGACCCCACAGATACGCAGTATTTT
CDR3: CSVLRDPTDTQYF

D: NA
size: NA
J: TRBJ2-5
V: TRBV15
DNA: TGTGCCACCAGCAGAGCAGGACAAGTTGAGACCCAGTACTTC
CDR3: CATSRAGQVETQYF

D: NA
size: NA
J: TRBJ1-2
V: TRBV2
DNA: TGTGCCAGCAGGGCCGATGGACTCTATGGCTACACCTTC
CDR3: CASRADGLYGYTF

D: NA
size: NA
J: TRBJ2-5
V: TRBV18
DNA: TGTGCCAGTGCTGGGGAGATCAAAGAGACCCAGTACTTC
CDR3: CASAGEIKETQYF

D: NA
size: few
J: TRBJ2-1
V: TRBV7-9
DNA: TGTGCCAGCAGCAGTGGGCAGGGATTCGATGAGCAGTTCTTC
CDR3: CASSSGQGFDEQFF

D: NA
size: NA
J: TRBJ1-1
V: TRBV25-1
DNA: TGTGCCAGTAGGGGGAACACTGAAGCTTTCTTT
CDR3: CASRGNTEAFF

D: NA
size: few
J: TRBJ1-1
V: TRBV29-1
DNA: TGCAGCGTTGACGGGTCAGGCAGGACTGAAGCTTTCTTT
CDR3: CSVDGSGRTEAFF

D: TRBD2
size: few
J: TRBJ2-3
V: TRBV30
DNA: TGTGCCTGGAGCGGGGGGGCTCTGAGACCCACAGATACGCAGTATTTT
CDR3: CAWSGGALRPTDTQYF

D: NA
size: NA
J: TRBJ1-2
V: TRBV4-2
DNA: TGTGCCAGCAGCCAAAATACAGGGAGCCCCTATGGCTACACCTTC
CDR3: CASSQNTGSPYGYTF

D: TRBD2
size: few
J: TRBJ2-5
V: TRBV4-2
DNA: TGTGCCAGCGCAGCGGGGGCCCCTTCAGAGACCCAGTACTTC
CDR3: CASAAGAPSETQYF

D: NA
size: NA
J: TRBJ2-7
V: TRBV6-1
DNA: TGTGCCAGCAGTGAACAGGGGATCAGCTCCTACGAGCAGTACTTC
CDR3: CASSEQGISSYEQYF

D: TRBD2
size: NA
J: TRBJ2-3
V: TRBV5-1
DNA: TGCGCCAGCGGCCTATGGACTAGCGGGGGGAAAGATACGCAGTATTTT
CDR3: CASGLWTSGGKDTQYF

D: NA
size: NA
J: TRBJ2-7
V: TRBV5-1
DNA: TGCGCCAGCAGCTTGGCCGTAACAGGCGAGCAGTACTTC
CDR3: CASSLAVTGEQYF

D: TRBD2
size: few
J: TRBJ2-1
V: TRBV23-1
DNA: TGCGCCAGCAGTCAATCGGAGGTAGCGGGGACCTCCTACAATGAGCAGTTCTTC
CDR3: CASSQSEVAGTSYNEQFF